Given below is one T cell receptor (beta chain) in context. The repertoire was sequenced with immunoSEQ multiplex PCR; TCRdb's copy has only in-frame clones and lacks some. This table holds 78,000 or so clones, more than 70% found once. This specimen belongs to a study of control samples from healthy donors and cancer patients. V was clipped by 2 bases and J by 2 bases, with 7 bases between them. The CDR3 runs 14 residues. Looked up from germline, CDR1 is SQVTM and CDR2 is ANQGSEA. The chain uses TRBV29-1 and TRBJ2-6, with D perhaps matching TRBD1 (5 bases). The specimen was blood. The sequence was obtained from a woman in her 50s in good health. The CDR3 sequence is CSVELGAGANVLTF. The CDR3 DNA reads as TGCAGCGTTGAATTAGGGGCTGGGGCCAACGTCCTGACTTTC. Full variable domain (rest looked up from reference TRBV29-1 and TRBJ2-6): SAVISQKPSRDICQRGTSLTIQCQVDSQVTMMFWYRQQPGQSLTLIATANQGSEATYESGFVIDKFPISRPNLTFSTLTVSNMSPEDSSIYLCSVELGAGANVLTFGAGSRLTVL.